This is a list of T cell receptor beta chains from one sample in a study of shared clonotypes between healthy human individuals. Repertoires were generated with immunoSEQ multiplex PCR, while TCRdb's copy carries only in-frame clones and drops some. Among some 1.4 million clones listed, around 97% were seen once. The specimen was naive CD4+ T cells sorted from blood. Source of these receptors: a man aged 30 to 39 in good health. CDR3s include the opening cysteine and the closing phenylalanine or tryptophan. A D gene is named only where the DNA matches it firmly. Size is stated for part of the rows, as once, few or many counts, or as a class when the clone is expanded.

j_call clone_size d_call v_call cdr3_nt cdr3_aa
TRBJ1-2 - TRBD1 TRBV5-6 TGTGCCAGCAGCAAGGGACAGGCTTCGTCTCGGCATGGCTACACCTTC CASSKGQASSRHGYTF
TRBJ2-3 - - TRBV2 TGTGCCAGCAGGGTTGCAGGAGGAGATACGCAGTATTTT CASRVAGGDTQYF
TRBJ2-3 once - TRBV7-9 TGTGCCAGCAGCGCCGGACTTTTAGATACGCAGTATTTT CASSAGLLDTQYF
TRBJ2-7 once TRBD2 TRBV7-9 TGTGCCAGCAGCTTAGCCCCGGGAGGGAGTACCCGATCCTACGAGCAGTACTTC CASSLAPGGSTRSYEQYF
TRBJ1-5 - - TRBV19 TGTGCCAGTACCCCCGAGTTGGGGAGGGTGTTCAATCAGCCCCAGCATTTT CASTPELGRVFNQPQHF
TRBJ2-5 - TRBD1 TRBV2 TGTGCCAGCTCGGGGACAGACCAAGAGACCCAGTACTTC CASSGTDQETQYF
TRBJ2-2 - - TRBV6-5 TGTGCCAGCAGTAGCCGGAACACCGGGGAGCTGTTTTTT CASSSRNTGELFF
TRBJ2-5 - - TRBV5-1 TGCGCCAGCAGCTTGGGGGGGTCGAGAGAGACCCAGTACTTC CASSLGGSRETQYF
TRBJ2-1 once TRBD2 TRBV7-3 TGTGCCAGCAGCTTAGGACTAGGCAACTTCAATGAGCAGTTCTTC CASSLGLGNFNEQFF
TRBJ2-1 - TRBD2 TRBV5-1 TGCGCCAGCAGCTCTGGACTAGCAGAATCCTACAATGAGCAGTTCTTC CASSSGLAESYNEQFF
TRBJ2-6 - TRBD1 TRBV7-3 TGTGCCAGCAGCGACAGGGGAATCTTGGGGGCCAACGTCCTGACTTTC CASSDRGILGANVLTF
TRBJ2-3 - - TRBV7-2 TGTGCCAGCAGCTATGGTGGTACTAGCACAGATACGCAGTATTTT CASSYGGTSTDTQYF
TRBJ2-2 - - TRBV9 TGTGCCAGCAGCCCGGGGCGGGGTAGGGGGGAGCTGTTTTTT CASSPGRGRGELFF
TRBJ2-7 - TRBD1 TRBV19 TGTGCCAGTAGTTTTTCGGGACAGGGGGCTGGGGAGCAGTACTTC CASSFSGQGAGEQYF
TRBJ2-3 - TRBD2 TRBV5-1 TGCGCCAGCAGGTATAGAGCGGGAGGACCCACAGATACGCAGTATTTT CASRYRAGGPTDTQYF
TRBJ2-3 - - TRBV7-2 TGTGCCAGCAGCTTATCAGGCGCCAACACAGATACGCAGTATTTT CASSLSGANTDTQYF
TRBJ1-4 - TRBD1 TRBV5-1 TGCGCCAGCAGCTCGGGACAGGGGCGTGAAAAACTGTTTTTT CASSSGQGREKLFF
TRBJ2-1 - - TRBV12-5 TGTGCTAGTGCCCCTAGTCCGACTAGGGTGGTTGAGCAGTTCTTC CASAPSPTRVVEQFF
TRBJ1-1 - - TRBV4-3 TGCGCCAGCAGCCTTGAACTTAGGCACACTGAAGCTTTCTTT CASSLELRHTEAFF
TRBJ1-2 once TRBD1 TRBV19 TGTGCCAGCTACAGGGGGCACGGCTACACCTTC CASYRGHGYTF
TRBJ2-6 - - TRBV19 TGTGCCAGCGGCGACCTCTCTGGGGCCAACGTCCTGACTTTC CASGDLSGANVLTF
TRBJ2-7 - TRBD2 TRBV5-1 TGCGCCAGCTCTCGACTAGCGGGAGGGAGCTCCTACGAGCAGTACTTC CASSRLAGGSSYEQYF
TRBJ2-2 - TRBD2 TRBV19 TGTGCCAGTAGCAAACTAGCGGGAGGTTCCACCGGGGAGCTGTTTTTT CASSKLAGGSTGELFF
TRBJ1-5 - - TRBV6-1 TGTGCCAGCAGGCGAGGGGGGGAACAGCCCCAGCATTTT CASRRGGEQPQHF
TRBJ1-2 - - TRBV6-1 TGTGCCAGCTACAGGACAAACCCCTATGGCTACACCTTC CASYRTNPYGYTF
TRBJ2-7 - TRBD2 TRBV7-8 TGTGCCAGCAGCTCCGGGACTAGCCTATACGAGCAGTACTTC CASSSGTSLYEQYF
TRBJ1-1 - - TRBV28 TGTGCCAGCAACGTCCGTCAGAGAAACACTGAAGCTTTCTTT CASNVRQRNTEAFF
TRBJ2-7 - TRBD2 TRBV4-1 TGCGCCAGCAGCCAACCAGCGGGAGGAGCCTACGAGCAGTACTTC CASSQPAGGAYEQYF
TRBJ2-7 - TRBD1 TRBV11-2 TGTGCCAGCTTTCAGAGGGACAGGGCCCACGAGCAGTACTTC CASFQRDRAHEQYF
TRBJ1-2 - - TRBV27 TGTGCCAGCAGTTCAACCGCCGGGACCCATGGCTACACCTTC CASSSTAGTHGYTF
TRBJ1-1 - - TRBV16 TGTGCCAGCAGCTGGGAACGGACTGAAGCTTTCTTT CASSWERTEAFF
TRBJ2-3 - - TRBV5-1 TGCGCCAGCAGCCCTCAATCCGGGGATACGCAGTATTTT CASSPQSGDTQYF
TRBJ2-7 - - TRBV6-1 TGTGCCAGCAACAATCCGGGAAATTCCTACGAGCAGTACTTC CASNNPGNSYEQYF
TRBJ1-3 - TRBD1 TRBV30 TGTGCCTGGAGTGCACAGGGGGGACACACCATATATTTT CAWSAQGGHTIYF
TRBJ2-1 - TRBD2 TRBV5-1 TGCGCCAGCAGCTTGAGGCTAGCGGGAGGGCCGGCCTACAATGAGCAGTTCTTC CASSLRLAGGPAYNEQFF
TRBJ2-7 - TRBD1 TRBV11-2 TGTGCCAGCAGCTGGCAGGGGACAGGGTCCTACGAGCAGTACTTC CASSWQGTGSYEQYF
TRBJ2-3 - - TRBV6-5 TGTGCCAGCAGTTCACCTTCGAGGGGGGGGGATACGCAGTATTTT CASSSPSRGGDTQYF
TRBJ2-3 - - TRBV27 TGTGCCAGCTGGTCCGTAGGGAGAGATACGCAGTATTTT CASWSVGRDTQYF
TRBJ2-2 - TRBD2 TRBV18 TGTGCCAGCTCACCATCACGGCGGGAGAGCACCGGGGAGCTGTTTTTT CASSPSRRESTGELFF
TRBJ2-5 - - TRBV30 TGTGCCTGGAGTGTTATCGTCACAGGGCGGGAGACCCAGTACTTC CAWSVIVTGRETQYF
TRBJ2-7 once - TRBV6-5 TGTGCCAGCAGCAACCCCCCGACAGGGAGGGAGCAGTACTTC CASSNPPTGREQYF
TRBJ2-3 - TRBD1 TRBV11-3 TGTGCCAGCAGCTTAGCAGGGGGCACGGGCACAGATACGCAGTATTTT CASSLAGGTGTDTQYF
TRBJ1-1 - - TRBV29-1 TGCAGCGTTGGTAACTGGGACACTGAAGCTTTCTTT CSVGNWDTEAFF
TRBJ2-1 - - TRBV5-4 TGTGCCAGCAGCTTGATTGAAGTGTGGAATGAGCAGTTCTTC CASSLIEVWNEQFF
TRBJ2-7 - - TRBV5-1 TGCGCCAGCAGCTTGTACGGGGGCAGCTACGAGCAGTACTTC CASSLYGGSYEQYF
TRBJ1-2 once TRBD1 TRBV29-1 TGCAGCGTCCAACAGGGGGGATGGGCTAACTATGGCTACACCTTC CSVQQGGWANYGYTF
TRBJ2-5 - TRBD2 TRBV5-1 TGCGCCAGCAGCCCGGGGGGGAAAGAGACCCAGTACTTC CASSPGGKETQYF
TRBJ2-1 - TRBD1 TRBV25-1 TGTGCCAGCAGTGAACAGGACAGGGGTTACAATGAGCAGTTCTTC CASSEQDRGYNEQFF